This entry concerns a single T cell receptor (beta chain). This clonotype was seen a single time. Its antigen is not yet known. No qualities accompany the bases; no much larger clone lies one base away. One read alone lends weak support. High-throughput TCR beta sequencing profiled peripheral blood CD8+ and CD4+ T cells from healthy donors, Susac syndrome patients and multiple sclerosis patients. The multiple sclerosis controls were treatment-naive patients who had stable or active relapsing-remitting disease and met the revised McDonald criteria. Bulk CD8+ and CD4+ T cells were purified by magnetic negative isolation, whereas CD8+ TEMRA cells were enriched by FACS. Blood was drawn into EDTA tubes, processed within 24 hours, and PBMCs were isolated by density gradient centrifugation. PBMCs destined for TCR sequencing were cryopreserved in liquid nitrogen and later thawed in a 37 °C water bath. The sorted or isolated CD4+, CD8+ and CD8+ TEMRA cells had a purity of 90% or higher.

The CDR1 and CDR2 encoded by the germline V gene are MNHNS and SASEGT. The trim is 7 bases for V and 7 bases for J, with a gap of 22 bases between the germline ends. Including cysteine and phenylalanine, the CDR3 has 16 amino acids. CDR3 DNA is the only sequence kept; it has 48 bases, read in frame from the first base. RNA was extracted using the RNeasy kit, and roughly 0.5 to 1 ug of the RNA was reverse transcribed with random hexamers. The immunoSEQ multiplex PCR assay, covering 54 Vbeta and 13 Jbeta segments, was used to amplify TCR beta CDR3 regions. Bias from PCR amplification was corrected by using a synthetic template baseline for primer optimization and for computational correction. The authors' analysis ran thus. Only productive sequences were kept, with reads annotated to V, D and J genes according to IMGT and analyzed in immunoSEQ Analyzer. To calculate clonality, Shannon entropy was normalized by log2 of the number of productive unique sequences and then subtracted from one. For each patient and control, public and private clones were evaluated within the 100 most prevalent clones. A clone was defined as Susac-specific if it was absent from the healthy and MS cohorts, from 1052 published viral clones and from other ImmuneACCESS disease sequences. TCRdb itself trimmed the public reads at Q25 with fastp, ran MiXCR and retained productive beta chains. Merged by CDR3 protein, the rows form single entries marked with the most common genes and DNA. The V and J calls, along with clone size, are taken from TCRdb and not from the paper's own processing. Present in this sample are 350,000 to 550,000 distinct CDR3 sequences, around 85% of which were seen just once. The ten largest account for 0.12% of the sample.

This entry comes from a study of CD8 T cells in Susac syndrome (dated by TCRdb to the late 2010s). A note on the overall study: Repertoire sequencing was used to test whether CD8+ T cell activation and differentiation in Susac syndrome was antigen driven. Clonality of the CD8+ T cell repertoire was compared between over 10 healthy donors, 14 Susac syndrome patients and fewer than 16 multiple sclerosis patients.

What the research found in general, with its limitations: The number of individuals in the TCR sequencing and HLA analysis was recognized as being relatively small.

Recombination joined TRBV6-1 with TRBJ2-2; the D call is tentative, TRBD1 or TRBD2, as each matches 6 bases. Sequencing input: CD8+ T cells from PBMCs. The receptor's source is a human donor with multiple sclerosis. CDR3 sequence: CASINSWGAMIGELFF. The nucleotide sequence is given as TGTGCCAGCATCAATTCCTGGGGGGCTATGATCGGGGAGCTGTTTTTT.